These 29 T cell receptor beta chains were sequenced from one sample in a study of blood T cells in healthy people across ages (dated by TCRdb to between 2014 and 2016). Libraries were constructed by 5' RACE. The listed sequencing device is Illumina HiSeq 2500. The second PCR ran for roughly 7 to 11 cycles and used a J-beta primer mix along with a sample-barcoded 5' primer. Through fastp at Q25 and MiXCR, TCRdb rebuilt clones from the public reads, retaining in-frame beta chains. Rows with one shared CDR3 protein collapse into an entry with the most common genes and DNA. This sample holds roughly 2 million distinct CDR3 sequences; around 48% were observed only once. Around 2.1% of the sample belongs to the ten largest clones. Sequencing was performed on blood. These receptors were taken from a woman aged 40 to 50 in good health.

As to this clonotype: At one end, the junction sequence differs from germline, possibly due to a read error. The chain links TRBV5-6 to TRBJ1-2, with 8 bases lining up with TRBD1. Germline CDR1 SGHDT, CDR2 YYEEEE. The CDR3 covers 14 residues. The CDR3 DNA sequence: TGTACCAGCAGCTCCAGGGGGCTGAAAGATGGCTACACCTTC. It encodes CTSSSRGLKDGYTF.

Ten or more counts support this clonotype. The rearrangement uses TRBV9 and TRBJ2-5; a possible D gene is TRBD2 (5 bases). Trimming cost V 0 bases and J 4 bases, with 7 bases left between them. The CDR3 totals 13 residues. CDR1 SGDLS and CDR2 YYNGEE come from the germline V gene. CDR3 sequence: CASSVASGETQYF. CDR3 DNA sequence: TGTGCCAGCAGCGTAGCCAGCGGAGAGACCCAGTACTTC.

The chain recombines TRBV7-9 with TRBJ2-5, with D uncertain. The V and J ends lost 1 base and 1 base respectively, with 13 bases between them. The CDR3 consists of 16 residues. Germline assignment: CDR1 SEHNR and CDR2 FQNEAQ (reference sequence). The CDR3 sequence is CASSLGPGLGQETQYF. CDR3 nucleotides: TGTGCCAGCAGCTTAGGTCCAGGTCTAGGCCAAGAGACCCAGTACTTC.

Only a few counts were recorded for this clonotype. The chain recombines TRBV4-3 with TRBJ1-6, with a tentative D call TRBD1 (5 bases). Trimming pared 4 bases from V and 8 bases from J, leaving 15 bases between. Per germline, CDR1 LGHNA and CDR2 YSLEER. This CDR3 comprises 15 residues. CDR3 in amino acids: CASSRRDYIDSPLHF. The CDR3, as DNA: TGCGCCAGCAGCCGCCGGGACTACATCGATTCACCCCTCCACTTT.

This chain connects TRBV4-3 to TRBJ1-2, with D possibly TRBD1 on 6 matching bases. CDR1 is LGHNA and CDR2 is YSLEER in the germline V gene. V was clipped by 5 bases and J by 8 bases, with 24 bases between them. This CDR3 has 16 residues. CDR3 residues: CASSFTLSGTIAGYTF. In nucleotides, the CDR3 is TGCGCCAGCAGCTTCACCCTGAGCGGGACAATAGCGGGCTACACCTTC.

The gene calls are TRBV7-8 and TRBJ2-7, with D possibly being TRBD2 (5 bases). V was trimmed by 5 bases and J by 0 bases, leaving 14 bases between them. The CDR3 consists of 15 residues. From germline, CDR1 is SGHVS and CDR2 FQNEAQ. CDR3 nucleotides: TGTGCCAGCAGCACAGAGGGCTCCCCCTCCTACGAGCAGTACTTC. This codes for CASSTEGSPSYEQYF.

The chain has TRBV4-2 and TRBJ2-3; 9 nucleotides agree with TRBD2. The germline CDR1 and CDR2 sequences are LGHNA and YNFKEQ. The CDR3 runs to 17 residues. V trimming: 0 bases; J trimming: 4 bases; junction bases outside the gene matches: 8. The CDR3 sequence is CASSQEAGGGASDTQYF. The CDR3 DNA sequence: TGTGCCAGCAGCCAAGAAGCCGGCGGGGGGGCCTCAGATACGCAGTATTTT.

In this sample, this clonotype turned up once. The chain carries TRBV20-1 and TRBJ2-5, with 10 nucleotides matching TRBD1. V lost 6 bases, J lost 0 bases, and 10 bases stayed unmatched. This CDR3 region has 16 residues. Germline-derived CDR1 and CDR2 are DFQATT and SNEGSKA (reference sequence). The CDR3: CSAETGQGIYQETQYF. The DNA of the CDR3 is TGCAGTGCCGAGACGGGACAGGGGATATACCAAGAGACCCAGTACTTC.

The chain combines TRBV7-8 with TRBJ2-1; the match to TRBD2 covers 16 bases. The V gene end was trimmed by 5 bases and the J gene end by 6 bases; junction bases not matched to a gene: 7. Germline CDR1 and CDR2: SGHVS and FQNEAQ. This CDR3 spans 17 amino acids. The CDR3 spells CASSSGTSGGAANEQFF. DNA of the CDR3: TGTGCCAGCAGCAGTGGGACTAGCGGGGGGGCGGCCAATGAGCAGTTCTTC.

This chain connects TRBV27 to TRBJ2-3; TRBD2 matches at 13 bases. CDR1 and CDR2 from the germline V gene are MNHEY and SMNVEV (reference sequence). The CDR3 covers 18 residues. J gave up 5 bases and V 0 bases, and 8 bases lay outside the gene matches. The CDR3 DNA follows: TGTGCCAGCAGTTTATCGCCAACTAGCGGGGGGGCTGGAGATACGCAGTATTTT. As protein: CASSLSPTSGGAGDTQYF.

The genes are TRBV21-1 and TRBJ2-1; the table's D call of TRBD2 was not tested on the DNA. TRBV21-1 is shown as a pseudogene. The CDR3 is made up of 15 amino acids. The CDR3 here is CASRRSGGARYEQFF. The DNA of the CDR3 is TGTGCCAGCAGGCGGAGCGGGGGGGCCCGCTATGAGCAGTTCTTC.

The rearrangement uses TRBV7-2 and TRBJ1-2; 11 bases line up with TRBD1. J gave up 6 bases and V 4 bases, and 7 bases lay outside the gene matches. Germline-derived CDR1 and CDR2 are SGHTA and FQGNSA. The CDR3 is 15 residues long. The CDR3 is CASSYSRDRGDGYTF. Written as DNA, the CDR3 is TGTGCCAGCAGCTACTCCCGGGACAGGGGGGATGGCTACACCTTC.

V is TRBV5-1 and J is TRBJ1-5; D is unresolved. The V gene's germline CDR1 is SGHRS and CDR2 YFSETQ. V lost 3 bases and J lost 7, with 11 bases in between. The CDR3 runs 13 residues. The CDR3 loop is CASSSEGDQPQHF. The CDR3 DNA sequence: TGCGCCAGCAGCTCCGAGGGTGACCAGCCCCAGCATTTT.

The gene calls are TRBV29-1 and TRBJ2-1, with TRBD1 matching 8 bases. The CDR3 is 13 amino acids. The V and J ends lost 3 bases and 11 bases, in that order; junction bases with no gene match: 9. Germline V lookup: CDR1 SQVTM, CDR2 ANQGSEA. CDR3 protein: CSVDAWDRQQQFF. The CDR3 nucleotides read TGCAGCGTTGACGCCTGGGACAGGCAACAGCAGTTCTTC.

This clonotype was observed a few times. This chain connects TRBV4-2 to TRBJ2-5, with 9 positions matching TRBD2. Trimming took 5 bases from V and 2 from J; bases not matched to a gene: 9. This CDR3 is 16 amino acids long. Per germline, CDR1 LGHNA and CDR2 YNFKEQ. The CDR3 region is CASSTTLAGNQETQYF. DNA for the CDR3: TGTGCCAGCAGCACGACCCTAGCGGGGAATCAAGAGACCCAGTACTTC.

This clonotype occurred a few times. The V and J genes are TRBV7-2 and TRBJ2-5; TRBD2 matches at 9 bases. The CDR3 extends over 15 amino acids. The junction had 4 bases not matched to a gene; V was cut back by 4 bases and J by 1 base. Looked up from germline, CDR1 is SGHTA and CDR2 is FQGNSA. The CDR3 region is CASSYSGGLQETQYF. Written as DNA, the CDR3 is TGTGCCAGCAGCTATAGCGGGGGCCTCCAAGAGACCCAGTACTTC.

This clonotype occurred a few times. The genes are TRBV15 and TRBJ2-1; TRBD1 might be the D (5 bases). CDR1 and CDR2 (germline): LNHNV, YYDKDF (reference sequence). V was trimmed by 5 bases and J by 4 bases, leaving 15 bases between them. The CDR3 consists of 15 residues. CDR3 protein: CATSGSGWTYNEQFF. The CDR3 nucleotides read TGTGCCACCAGCGGGTCGGGCTGGACATACAATGAGCAGTTCTTC.

This chain uses TRBV19 with TRBJ2-7; 11 nucleotides line up with TRBD2. The DNA end is a closer match to TRBJ2-5, so the J assignment may be wrong. The CDR3 contains 13 residues. The V gene's germline CDR1 is LNHDA and CDR2 SQIVND (reference sequence). The CDR3 is CARLAGVRETQYF. The CDR3 DNA sequence: TGTGCCAGACTAGCGGGGGTCAGGGAGACCCAGTACTTC.

This chain links TRBV7-3 with TRBJ2-7; 10 nucleotides align to TRBD2. V lost 1 base and J lost 0; bases outside the gene matches: 9. This CDR3 comprises 18 residues. In germline, CDR1 is SGHTA, CDR2 FQGTGA. DNA for the CDR3: TGTGCCAGCAGCTTAATGAGGGGGGGACTAGCGTCCTCCTACGAGCAGTACTTC. Translated: CASSLMRGGLASSYEQYF.

The gene calls are TRBV28 and TRBJ1-2; TRBD1 aligns across 8 bases. The CDR3 totals 16 residues. With 2 bases clipped from V and 7 bases from J, the junction kept 12 bases outside the gene matches. Germline-derived CDR1 and CDR2 are MDHEN and SYDVKM. In DNA form, the CDR3 reads TGTGCCAGCAGTTTAGGGTCCGGACAGGGCAGGTTTGGCTACACCTTC. Translating it yields CASSLGSGQGRFGYTF.

The chain recombines TRBV20-1 with TRBJ2-5; 7 bases fit TRBD2. J was trimmed by 13 bases and V by 0 bases; bases with no gene match: 11. CDR1 and CDR2 from the germline V gene are DFQATT and SNEGSKA (reference sequence). The CDR3 is 13 amino acids. The chain's CDR3 is CSARDRAGNVAYF. CDR3 nucleotides: TGCAGTGCTAGAGATCGAGCGGGGAATGTAGCGTACTTC.

The CDR3 loop is CASSRASSTDTQYF. The CDR3 DNA is TGCGCCAGCAGCCGGGCCTCTAGCACAGATACGCAGTATTTT. V usage is TRBV5-1 and J usage is TRBJ2-3, with D unresolved. Trimming shortened V by 4 bases and J by 0 bases, and 9 bases separated the two germline ends. Germline assignment: CDR1 SGHRS and CDR2 YFSETQ. This CDR3 has 14 residues.

Only one count was recorded for this clonotype. At one boundary the junction diverges from the germline segment, which might be a read error. This chain joins TRBV20-1 and TRBJ1-2; D gene uncertain. This CDR3 is 15 amino acids long. CDR1 is DFQATT, CDR2 SNEGSKA, per germline (reference sequence). The CDR3 here is CSANHRRGRGYSYTF. For the CDR3, the DNA is TGCAGTGCTAATCATCGGCGGGGAAGAGGCTATAGCTACACCTTC.

This clonotype appeared a single time. The V call is TRBV2, the J call TRBJ2-5, with 10 nucleotides matching TRBD1. The CDR3 totals 15 residues. V gave up 5 bases and J gave up 1 base; unmatched junction bases: 4. Germline loops: CDR1 SNHLY, CDR2 FYNNEI. CDR3 residues: CASSRDRGCQETQYF. In DNA form, the CDR3 reads TGTGCCAGCAGTCGGGACAGGGGATGCCAAGAGACCCAGTACTTC.

The rearrangement uses TRBV14 and TRBJ2-4; D not certain. The J call may be in error: the DNA end matches TRBJ2-5 better. Germline V gene data show CDR1 as SGHDN and CDR2 as FVKESK. The CDR3 extends over 15 amino acids. The CDR3 sequence is CASSQANINGETQYF. The CDR3 region has the DNA TGTGCCAGCAGCCAGGCCAACATAAACGGGGAGACCCAGTACTTC.

The chain joins TRBV6-6 to TRBJ1-5; D gene ambiguous. V was clipped by 0 bases and J by 6 bases, with 9 bases between them. The CDR3 loop spans 14 amino acids. In germline, CDR1 is MNHNY, CDR2 SVGAGI (reference sequence). The CDR3 is CASSYSRGSQPQHF. CDR3 nucleotide sequence: TGTGCCAGCAGTTACTCGCGTGGGAGTCAGCCCCAGCATTTT.

The chain couples TRBV20-1 to TRBJ2-5; D may be TRBD1 or TRBD2 (5 bases each). Germline loops: CDR1 DFQATT, CDR2 SNEGSKA (reference sequence). The CDR3 runs to 14 residues. Trimming cost V 4 bases and J 11 bases, with 23 bases left between them. CDR3 DNA sequence: TGCAGTGCTACTACAAAGGGGCAAGTAGGGGAGCAGTACTTC. Amino acid sequence: CSATTKGQVGEQYF.

The chain carries TRBV20-1 and TRBJ2-3; 7 nucleotides agree with TRBD2. CDR3 size: 14 residues. The V segment lost 5 bases and the J segment 3 bases; nucleotides outside the gene matches: 8. The germline CDR1 and CDR2 sequences are DFQATT and SNEGSKA (reference sequence). The CDR3 DNA is TGCAGTGCTGACGGCGGGGGTGGGACAGATACGCAGTATTTT. Amino acids: CSADGGGGTDTQYF.

The chain links TRBV29-1 to TRBJ2-1, with 14 bases fitting TRBD2. This CDR3 is 17 amino acids long. The V gene's germline CDR1 is SQVTM and CDR2 ANQGSEA. Unmatched junction bases numbered 7, after V lost 1 base and J lost 5 bases. CDR3 sequence (DNA): TGCAGCGTTGAAGGACTAGCGGGGGGGCGACTTAACAATGAGCAGTTCTTC. This gives the protein CSVEGLAGGRLNNEQFF.